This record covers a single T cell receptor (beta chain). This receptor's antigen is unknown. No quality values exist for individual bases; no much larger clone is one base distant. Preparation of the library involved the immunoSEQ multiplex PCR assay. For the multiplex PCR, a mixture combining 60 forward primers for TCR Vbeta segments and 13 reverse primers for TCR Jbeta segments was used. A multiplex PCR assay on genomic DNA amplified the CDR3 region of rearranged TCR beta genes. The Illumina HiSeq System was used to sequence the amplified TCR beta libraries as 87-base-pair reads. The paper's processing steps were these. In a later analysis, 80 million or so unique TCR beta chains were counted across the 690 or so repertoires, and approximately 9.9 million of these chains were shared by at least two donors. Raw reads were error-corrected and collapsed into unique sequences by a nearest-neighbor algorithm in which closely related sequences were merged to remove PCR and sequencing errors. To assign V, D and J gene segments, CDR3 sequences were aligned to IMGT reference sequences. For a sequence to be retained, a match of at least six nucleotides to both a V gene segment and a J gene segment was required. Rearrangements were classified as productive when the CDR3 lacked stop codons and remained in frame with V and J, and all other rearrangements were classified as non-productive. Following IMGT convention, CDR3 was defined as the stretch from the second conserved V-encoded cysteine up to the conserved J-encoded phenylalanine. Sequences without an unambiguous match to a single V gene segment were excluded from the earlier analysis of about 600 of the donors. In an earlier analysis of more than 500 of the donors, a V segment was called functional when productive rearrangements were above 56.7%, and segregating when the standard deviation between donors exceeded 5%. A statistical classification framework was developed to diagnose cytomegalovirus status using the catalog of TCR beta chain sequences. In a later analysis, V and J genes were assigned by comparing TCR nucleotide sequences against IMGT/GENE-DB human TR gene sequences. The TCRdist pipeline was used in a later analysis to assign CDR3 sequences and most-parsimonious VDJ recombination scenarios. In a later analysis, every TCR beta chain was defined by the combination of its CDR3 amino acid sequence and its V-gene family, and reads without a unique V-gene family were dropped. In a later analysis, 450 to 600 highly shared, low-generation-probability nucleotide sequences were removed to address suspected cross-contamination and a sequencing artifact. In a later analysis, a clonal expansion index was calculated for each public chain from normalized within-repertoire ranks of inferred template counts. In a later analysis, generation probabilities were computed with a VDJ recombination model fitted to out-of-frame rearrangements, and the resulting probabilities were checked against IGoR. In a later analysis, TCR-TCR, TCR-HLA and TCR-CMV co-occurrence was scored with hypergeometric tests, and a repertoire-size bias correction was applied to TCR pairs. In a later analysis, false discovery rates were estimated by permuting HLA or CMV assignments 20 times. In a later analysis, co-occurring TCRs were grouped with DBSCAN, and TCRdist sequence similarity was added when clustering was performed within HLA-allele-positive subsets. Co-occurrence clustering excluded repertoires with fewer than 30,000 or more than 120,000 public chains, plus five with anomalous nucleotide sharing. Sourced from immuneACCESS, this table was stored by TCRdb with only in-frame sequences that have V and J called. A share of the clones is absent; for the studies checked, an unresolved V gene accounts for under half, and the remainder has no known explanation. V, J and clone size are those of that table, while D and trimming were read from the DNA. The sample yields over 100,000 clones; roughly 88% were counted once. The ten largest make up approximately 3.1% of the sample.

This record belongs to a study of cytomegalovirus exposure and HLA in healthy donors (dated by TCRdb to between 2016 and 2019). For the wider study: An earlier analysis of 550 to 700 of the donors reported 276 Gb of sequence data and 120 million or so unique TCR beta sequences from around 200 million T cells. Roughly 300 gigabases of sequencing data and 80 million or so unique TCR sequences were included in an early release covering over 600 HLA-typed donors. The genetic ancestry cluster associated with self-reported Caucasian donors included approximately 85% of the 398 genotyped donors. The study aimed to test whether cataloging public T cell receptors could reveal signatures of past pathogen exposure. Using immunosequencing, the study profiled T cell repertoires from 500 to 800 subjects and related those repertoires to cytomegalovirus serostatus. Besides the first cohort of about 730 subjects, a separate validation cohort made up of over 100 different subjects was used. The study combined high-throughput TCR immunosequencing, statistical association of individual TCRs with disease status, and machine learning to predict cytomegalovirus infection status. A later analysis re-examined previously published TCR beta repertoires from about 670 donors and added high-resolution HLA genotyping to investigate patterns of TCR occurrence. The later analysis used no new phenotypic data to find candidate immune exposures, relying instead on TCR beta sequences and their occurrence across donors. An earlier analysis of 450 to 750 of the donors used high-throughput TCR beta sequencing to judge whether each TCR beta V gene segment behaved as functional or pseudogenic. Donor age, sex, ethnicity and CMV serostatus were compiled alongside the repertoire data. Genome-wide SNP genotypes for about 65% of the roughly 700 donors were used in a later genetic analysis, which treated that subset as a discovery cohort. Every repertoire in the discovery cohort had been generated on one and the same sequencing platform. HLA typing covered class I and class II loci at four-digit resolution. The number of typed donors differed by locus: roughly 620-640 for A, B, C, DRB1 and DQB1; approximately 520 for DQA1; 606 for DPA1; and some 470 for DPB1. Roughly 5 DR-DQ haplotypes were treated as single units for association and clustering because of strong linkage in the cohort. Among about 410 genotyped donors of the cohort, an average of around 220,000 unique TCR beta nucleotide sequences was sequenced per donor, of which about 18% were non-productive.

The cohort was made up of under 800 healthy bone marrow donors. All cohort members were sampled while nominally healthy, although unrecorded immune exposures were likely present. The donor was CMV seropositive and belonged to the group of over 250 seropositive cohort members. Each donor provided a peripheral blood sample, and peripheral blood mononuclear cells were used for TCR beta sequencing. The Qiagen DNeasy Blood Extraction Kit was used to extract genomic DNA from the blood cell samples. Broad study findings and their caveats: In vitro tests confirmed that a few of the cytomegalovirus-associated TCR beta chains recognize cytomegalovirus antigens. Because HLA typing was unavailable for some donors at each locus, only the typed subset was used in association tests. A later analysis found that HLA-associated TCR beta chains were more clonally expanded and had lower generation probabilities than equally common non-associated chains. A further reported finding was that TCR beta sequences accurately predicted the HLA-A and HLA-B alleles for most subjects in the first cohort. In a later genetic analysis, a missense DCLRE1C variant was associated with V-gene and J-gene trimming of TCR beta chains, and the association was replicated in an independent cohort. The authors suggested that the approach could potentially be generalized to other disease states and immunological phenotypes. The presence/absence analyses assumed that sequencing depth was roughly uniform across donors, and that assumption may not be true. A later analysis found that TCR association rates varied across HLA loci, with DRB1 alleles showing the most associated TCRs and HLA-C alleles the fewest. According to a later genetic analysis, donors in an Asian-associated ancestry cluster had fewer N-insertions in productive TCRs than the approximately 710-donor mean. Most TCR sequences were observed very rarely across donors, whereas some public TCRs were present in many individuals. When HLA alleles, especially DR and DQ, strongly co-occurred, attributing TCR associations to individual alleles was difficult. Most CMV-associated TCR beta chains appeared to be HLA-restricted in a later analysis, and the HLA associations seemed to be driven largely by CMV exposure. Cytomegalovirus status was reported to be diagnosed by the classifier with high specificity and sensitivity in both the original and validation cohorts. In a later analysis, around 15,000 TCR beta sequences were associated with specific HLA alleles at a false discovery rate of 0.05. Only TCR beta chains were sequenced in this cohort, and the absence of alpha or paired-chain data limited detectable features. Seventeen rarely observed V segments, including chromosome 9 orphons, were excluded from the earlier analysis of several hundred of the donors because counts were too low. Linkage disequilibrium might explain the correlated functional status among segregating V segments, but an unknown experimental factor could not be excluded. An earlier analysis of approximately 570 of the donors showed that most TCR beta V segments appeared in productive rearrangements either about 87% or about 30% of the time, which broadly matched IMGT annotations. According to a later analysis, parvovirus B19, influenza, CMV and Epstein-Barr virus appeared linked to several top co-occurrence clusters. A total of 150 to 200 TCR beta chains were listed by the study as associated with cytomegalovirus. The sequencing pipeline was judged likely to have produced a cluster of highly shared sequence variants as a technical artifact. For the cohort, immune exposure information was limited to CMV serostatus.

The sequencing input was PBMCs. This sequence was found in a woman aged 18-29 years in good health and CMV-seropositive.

Read as DNA, the sequence is TGCGCCAGCAGCACAAGCGGGGGGAACGAGCAGTACTTC. The encoded protein is CASSTSGGNEQYF. The receptor chain draws on TRBV5-1 and TRBJ2-7, and 9 junctional nucleotides match TRBD2. V lost 4 bases and J lost 5 bases, and the count of bases not matched to a germline gene is 4. CDR1 and CDR2, per the germline V gene, are SGHRS and YFSETQ. The CDR3 runs 13 amino acids, cysteine and phenylalanine included. The read is trimmed to its CDR3 DNA, 39 bases read in frame from base 1. With the portions outside the CDR3 filled from the reference TRBV5-1 and TRBJ2-7 genes, the complete variable region becomes KAGVTQTPRYLIKTRGQQVTLSCSPISGHRSVSWYQQTPGQGLQFLFEYFSETQRNKGNFPGRFSGRQFSNSRSEMNVSTLELGDSALYLCASSTSGGNEQYFGPGTRLTVT.